This T cell receptor (beta chain) was identified during a study of blood T cell repertoires in COVID-19. Across the study: Italy, Spain and the United States were the sources of the convalescent and acute COVID-19 samples.

Patients in Seattle were enrolled during active infection, then followed longitudinally. How the authors handled the data: Researchers report that nucleated cell counts were estimated from reference gene primer amplification. Clones were sequenced by immunoSEQ multiplex PCR, and TCRdb holds only the in-frame ones, with some missing. The DNA was the basis for D and trimming; V, J and clone size are from that table. The sample records fewer than 350,000 clones, less than 90% being singletons. This TCR derives from a woman aged 30 to 39 with COVID-19, enrolled during active disease. Source material: peripheral blood.

CDR3 sequence: CASSLSPSDTQYF. CDR3 DNA sequence: TGCGCCAGCAGCTTGTCCCCGTCAGATACGCAGTATTTT. J is TRBJ2-3 and V is TRBV5-1; D not resolved. The CDR3 is 13 amino acids. V lost 1 base and J lost 4, with 7 bases in between. Germline loops: CDR1 SGHRS, CDR2 YFSETQ. The whole variable domain, remainder taken from reference TRBV5-1 and TRBJ2-3, is KAGVTQTPRYLIKTRGQQVTLSCSPISGHRSVSWYQQTPGQGLQFLFEYFSETQRNKGNFPGRFSGRQFSNSRSEMNVSTLELGDSALYLCASSLSPSDTQYFGPGTRLTVL.